This T cell receptor beta chain was sequenced during a study of long-term antiretroviral therapy in people with HIV. Findings and caveats of the study: Blood in the study was drawn between about 2004 and 2017, possibly under older ART regimens, which may be less effective than current ones.

Two or more post-ART PBMC samples, plus at least one pre-ART sample, were available for each donor. Without exception, participants with HIV were treated in the United States. The run of the v3.0 immunoSEQ assay was at survey level. In sequencing, about 40,000-50,000 T-cell genomes per sample were targeted. The repertoire was sequenced with immunoSEQ multiplex PCR; TCRdb's copy has only in-frame clones and lacks some. This table holds 15,000 to 20,000 clones, around 81% found once. As to this clone: The antigen remains undetermined.

V lost 1 base, J lost 5 bases, and 6 bases stayed unmatched. The CDR3 sequence is 15 residues long. Germline loops: CDR1 SGHRS, CDR2 YFSETQ. The receptor's source is a man between 50 and 59 years old with HIV. The source material was unsorted PBMCs, sampled 0.3 years before starting antiretroviral therapy. The J gene is TRBJ2-5, the V gene TRBV5-1; 9 bases fit TRBD1. The CDR3 loop reads CASSLTGGATETQYF. CDR3 DNA: TGCGCCAGCAGCTTGACAGGGGGCGCCACGGAGACCCAGTACTTC.